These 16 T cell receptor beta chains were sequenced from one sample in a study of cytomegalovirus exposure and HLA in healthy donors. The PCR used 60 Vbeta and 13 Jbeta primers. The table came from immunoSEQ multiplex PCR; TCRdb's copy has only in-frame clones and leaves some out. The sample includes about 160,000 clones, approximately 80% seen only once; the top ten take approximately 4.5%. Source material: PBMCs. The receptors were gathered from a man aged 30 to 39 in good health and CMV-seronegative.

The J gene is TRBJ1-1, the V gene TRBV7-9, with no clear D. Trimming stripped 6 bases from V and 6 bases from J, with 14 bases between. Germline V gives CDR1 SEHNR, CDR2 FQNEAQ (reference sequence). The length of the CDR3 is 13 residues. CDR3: CASSLRYPAEAFF. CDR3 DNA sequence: TGTGCCAGCAGTTTGAGGTACCCGGCTGAAGCTTTCTTT.

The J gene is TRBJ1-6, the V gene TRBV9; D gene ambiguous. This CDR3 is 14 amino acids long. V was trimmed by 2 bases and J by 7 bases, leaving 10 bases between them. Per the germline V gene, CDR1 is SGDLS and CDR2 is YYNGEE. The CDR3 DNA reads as TGTGCCAGCAGCGTTGGCCGAGGGAATTCACCCCTCCACTTT. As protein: CASSVGRGNSPLHF.

CDR3 amino acids: CASSLVAGLNEKLFF. The CDR3 region has the DNA TGTGCCAGCAGCTTGGTGGCGGGCCTTAATGAAAAACTGTTTTTT. V gene TRBV5-6 combines with J gene TRBJ1-4; D is undetermined. CDR3 length equals 15 residues. Trimming removed 0 bases from V and 4 bases from J, with 10 bases in between. Germline CDR1 and CDR2: SGHDT and YYEEEE.

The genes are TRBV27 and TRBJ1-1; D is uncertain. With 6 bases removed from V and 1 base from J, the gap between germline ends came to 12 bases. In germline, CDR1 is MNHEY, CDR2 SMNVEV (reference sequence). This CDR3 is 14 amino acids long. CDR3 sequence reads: CASSVHVANTEAFF. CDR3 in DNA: TGTGCCAGCAGCGTACACGTTGCGAACACTGAAGCTTTCTTT.

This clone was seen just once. The CDR3 sequence: CASSATSGGYEQYF. The CDR3 DNA sequence: TGTGCCAGCAGCGCTACTAGCGGGGGGTACGAGCAGTACTTC. The V and J genes are TRBV7-3 and TRBJ2-7; 12 bases agree with TRBD2. The length of the CDR3 is 14 residues. Per germline, CDR1 SGHTA and CDR2 FQGTGA. Germline trimming cut 5 bases from V and 4 bases from J; bases unmatched to any gene: 3.

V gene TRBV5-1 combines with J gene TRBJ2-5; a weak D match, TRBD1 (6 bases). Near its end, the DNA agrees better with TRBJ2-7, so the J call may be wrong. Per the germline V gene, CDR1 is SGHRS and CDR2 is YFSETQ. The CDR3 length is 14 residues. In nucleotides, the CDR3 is TGCGCCAGCAGCCCTTCCGGACAGTCCTACGAGCAGTACTTC. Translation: CASSPSGQSYEQYF.

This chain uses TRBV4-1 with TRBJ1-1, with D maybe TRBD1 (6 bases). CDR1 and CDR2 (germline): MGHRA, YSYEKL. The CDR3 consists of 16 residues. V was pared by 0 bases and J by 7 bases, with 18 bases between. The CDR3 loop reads CASSQEGGARTGEAFF. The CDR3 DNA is TGCGCCAGCAGCCAAGAGGGGGGGGCCAGAACAGGTGAAGCTTTCTTT.

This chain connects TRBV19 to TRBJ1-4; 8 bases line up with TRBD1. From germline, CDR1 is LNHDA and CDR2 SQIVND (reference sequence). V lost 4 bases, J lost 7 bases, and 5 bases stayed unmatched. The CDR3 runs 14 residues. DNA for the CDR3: TGTGCCAGTAGTACGACAGGGGTGGTTGAAAAACTGTTTTTT. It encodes CASSTTGVVEKLFF. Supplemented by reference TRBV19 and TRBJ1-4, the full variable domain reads DGGITQSPKYLFRKEGQNVTLSCEQNLNHDAMYWYRQDPGQGLRLIYYSQIVNDFQKGDIAEGYSVSREKKESFPLTVTSAQKNPTAFYLCASSTTGVVEKLFFGSGTQLSVL.

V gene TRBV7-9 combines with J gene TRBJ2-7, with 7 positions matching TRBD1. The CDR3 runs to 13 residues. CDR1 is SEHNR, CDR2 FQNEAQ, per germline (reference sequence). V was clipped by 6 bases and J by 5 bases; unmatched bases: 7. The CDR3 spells CASSSGQLDEQYF. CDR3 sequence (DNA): TGTGCCAGCAGTTCGGGACAGCTTGACGAGCAGTACTTC.

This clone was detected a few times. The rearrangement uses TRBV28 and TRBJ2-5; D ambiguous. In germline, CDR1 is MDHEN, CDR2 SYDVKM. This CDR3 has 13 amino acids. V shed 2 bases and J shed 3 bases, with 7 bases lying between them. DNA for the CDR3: TGTGCCAGCAGTTTAAGCACTAAAGAGACCCAGTACTTC. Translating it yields CASSLSTKETQYF.

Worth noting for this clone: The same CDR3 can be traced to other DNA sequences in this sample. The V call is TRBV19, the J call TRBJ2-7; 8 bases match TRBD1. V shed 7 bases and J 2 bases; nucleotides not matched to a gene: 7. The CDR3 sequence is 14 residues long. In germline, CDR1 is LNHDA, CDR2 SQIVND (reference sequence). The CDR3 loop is CASTPGTGAYEQYF. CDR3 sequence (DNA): TGTGCCAGTACCCCCGGGACAGGAGCCTACGAGCAGTACTTC.

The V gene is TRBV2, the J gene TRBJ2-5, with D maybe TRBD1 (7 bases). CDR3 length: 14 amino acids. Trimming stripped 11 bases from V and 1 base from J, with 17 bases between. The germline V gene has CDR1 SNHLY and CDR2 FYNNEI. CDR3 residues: CAAQWRDSQETQYF. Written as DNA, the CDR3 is TGTGCCGCCCAGTGGCGGGACAGCCAAGAGACCCAGTACTTC.

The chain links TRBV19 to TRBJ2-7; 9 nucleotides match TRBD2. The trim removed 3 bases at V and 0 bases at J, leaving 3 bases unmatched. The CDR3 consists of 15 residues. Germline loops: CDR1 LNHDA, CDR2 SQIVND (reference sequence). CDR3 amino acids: CASSMGSGSSYEQYF. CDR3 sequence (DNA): TGTGCCAGTAGTATGGGTAGCGGGAGCTCCTACGAGCAGTACTTC.

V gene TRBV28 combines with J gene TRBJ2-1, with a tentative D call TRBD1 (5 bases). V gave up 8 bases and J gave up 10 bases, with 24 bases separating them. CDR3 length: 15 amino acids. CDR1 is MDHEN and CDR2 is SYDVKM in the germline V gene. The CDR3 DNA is TGTGCCAGCCTCCCGGTAGGGTACAGGTTGGGGGAGCAGTTCTTC. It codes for CASLPVGYRLGEQFF.

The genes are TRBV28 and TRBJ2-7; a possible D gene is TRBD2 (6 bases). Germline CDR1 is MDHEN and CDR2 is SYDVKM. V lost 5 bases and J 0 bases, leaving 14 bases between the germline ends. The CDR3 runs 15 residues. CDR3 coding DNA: TGTGCCAGCAGTAACAGGAGGGGTACCTCCTACGAGCAGTACTTC. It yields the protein CASSNRRGTSYEQYF.

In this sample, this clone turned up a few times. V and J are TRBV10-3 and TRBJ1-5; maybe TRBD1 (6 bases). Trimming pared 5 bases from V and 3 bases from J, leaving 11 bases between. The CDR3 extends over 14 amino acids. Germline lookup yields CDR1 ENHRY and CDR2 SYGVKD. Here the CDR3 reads CAISRDTDNQPQHF. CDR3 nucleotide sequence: TGTGCCATCAGTCGGGACACAGACAATCAGCCCCAGCATTTT.